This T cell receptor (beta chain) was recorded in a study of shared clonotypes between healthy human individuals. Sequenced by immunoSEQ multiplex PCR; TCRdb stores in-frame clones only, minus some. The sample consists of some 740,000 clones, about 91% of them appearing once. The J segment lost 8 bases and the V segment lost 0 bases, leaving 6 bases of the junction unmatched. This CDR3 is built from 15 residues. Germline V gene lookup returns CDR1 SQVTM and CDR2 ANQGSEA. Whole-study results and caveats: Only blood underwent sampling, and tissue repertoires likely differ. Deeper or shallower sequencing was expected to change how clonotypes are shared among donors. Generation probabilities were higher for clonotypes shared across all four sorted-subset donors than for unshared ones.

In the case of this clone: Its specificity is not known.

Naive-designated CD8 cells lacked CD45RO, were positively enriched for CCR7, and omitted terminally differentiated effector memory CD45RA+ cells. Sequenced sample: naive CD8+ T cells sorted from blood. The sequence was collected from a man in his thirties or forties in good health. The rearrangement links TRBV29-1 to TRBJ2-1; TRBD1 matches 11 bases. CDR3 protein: CSVEDLGQGADEQFF. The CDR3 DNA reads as TGCAGCGTTGAAGATCTAGGACAGGGGGCTGATGAGCAGTTCTTC.